The source of this T cell receptor (beta chain) is a study of blood T cell repertoires in COVID-19 (dated by TCRdb to the early 2020s). With respect to the entire study: Samples from collaborators originated in the United States, Italy and Spain and spanned both the acute and convalescent phases of COVID-19. The repertoires were made available in a free public database intended to serve as a resource for research on the immune response to SARS-CoV-2. Samples were obtained from the ongoing ImmuneRACE study (first 160 participants) and from 1,254 subjects provided by 6 global collaborators. The dataset comprised deeply sampled blood TCRbeta repertoires from subjects exposed to, actively infected with, or recovered from COVID-19. The material from the prospective study consisted of cDNA or gDNA derived from T cells, B-cell-depleted T cells, or PBMCs. Sample metadata almost always included a de-identified subject ID, COVID-19 status, age in years and sex. Where available, HLA class I and class II types were obtained from metadata supplied by the sample provider rather than from assay-based typing.

Participants in the prospective study were aged about 18 to 90 years, lived in about two dozen United States geographic areas, and enrolled through a virtual design. In the prospective study, cohorts were assigned on the basis of participant-reported clinical history obtained from a screening survey and a study questionnaire. Exposed participants had been in contact, within 2 weeks of entering the study, with a person who had a PCR-confirmed or clinician-diagnosed case of COVID-19. In the prospective study, mobile phlebotomists collected whole blood, serum and a nasopharyngeal or oropharyngeal swab from each participant. Additional blood draws and questionnaires over an approximately two-month period could optionally be provided by prospective study participants. Before DNA extraction, blood samples from the prospective study were shipped at room temperature or frozen. What the research found in general, with its limitations: Clinical and demographic metadata were provided uncurated, with the amount varying by source and participant.

TCRbeta CDR3 regions were amplified from genomic DNA using the immunoSEQ Assay, a bias-controlled multiplex PCR. The study's own analysis went as follows. Within the assay, amplification of reference gene primers was used to estimate how many nucleated cells each sample contained. To quantify the absolute abundance of each unique TCRbeta CDR3 rearrangement, sequence reads were collapsed and filtered. For each sample, productive Simpson clonality was calculated by taking the square root of Simpson's diversity index across productive rearrangements. Imported from immuneACCESS, the table was reduced by TCRdb to in-frame sequences with V and J called. These copies leave out some clones; in studies compared against another copy, an unresolved V gene accounts for under half, and the cause of the remainder is not known. That table gives V, J and clone size, and the DNA gave D and trimming. For this sample the table gives about 220,000 clones, of which 83% were detected only once. The top ten hold 4.8% of the sample.

This clone has a single count. The antigen it recognizes is unknown. The sample holds no much larger clone one base away, and base qualities are not on file. The receptor's source is a woman aged 50 to 60 who had been exposed to COVID-19. The source material was PBMCs or T cells enriched from blood (not recorded which).

The nucleotides read TGTGCAAGTCGATTTAGACAGGGCTATGGCTACACCTTC. It encodes CASRFRQGYGYTF. The rearrangement combines TRBV12-2 with TRBJ1-2; the table gives TRBD1 as D, unverified against the DNA. TRBV12-2 is tagged as a pseudogene. Measured from the cysteine to the phenylalanine, the CDR3 is 13 residues long. The DNA shown is the 39-base CDR3, in frame from base 1.